The 19 T cell receptor beta chains below all came from one sample that was sequenced in a study of blood T cell repertoires in COVID-19. Using immunoSEQ multiplex PCR, the repertoire was profiled, and TCRdb retains in-frame clones only, with some absent. The data show roughly 190,000 clones, about four fifths seen once. The sequenced sample consisted of PBMCs or T cells enriched from blood (not recorded which). The receptors come from a woman in her twenties or thirties who had recovered from COVID-19.

The V call is TRBV19, the J call TRBJ2-7; a possible D gene is TRBD2 (7 bases). The germline CDR1 and CDR2 sequences are LNHDA and SQIVND (reference sequence). CDR3 length equals 16 residues. V was pared by 1 base and J by 0 bases, with 13 bases between. The CDR3 DNA follows: TGTGCCAGTAGTATAGGTCTGGGGGGGGCCTCCTACGAGCAGTACTTC. Its translation is CASSIGLGGASYEQYF. Looking up the rest from reference TRBV19 and TRBJ2-7 gives the full variable domain: DGGITQSPKYLFRKEGQNVTLSCEQNLNHDAMYWYRQDPGQGLRLIYYSQIVNDFQKGDIAEGYSVSREKKESFPLTVTSAQKNPTAFYLCASSIGLGGASYEQYFGPGTRLTVT.

The chain combines TRBV11-3 with TRBJ2-1; D gene unclear. The CDR3 runs to 13 residues. The V gene lost 2 bases and the J gene lost 6 bases, with 8 bases spanning the gap. Germline values: CDR1 SGHNT, CDR2 YENEEA. CDR3 loop: CASSLNYINEQFF. The CDR3 DNA reads TGTGCCAGCAGCTTAAACTATATCAATGAGCAGTTCTTC.

This chain connects TRBV11-1 to TRBJ1-1; 7 bases fit TRBD1. The trim removed 7 bases at V and 0 bases at J, leaving 5 bases unmatched. This CDR3 has 14 amino acids. Germline CDR1 and CDR2: SGHAT and FQDESV (reference sequence). The CDR3 sequence: CASNLRGLNTEAFF. The CDR3 DNA sequence: TGTGCCAGCAACCTCAGGGGGTTGAACACTGAAGCTTTCTTT.

The chain couples TRBV7-6 to TRBJ2-1; 10 nucleotides line up with TRBD1. Germline V lookup: CDR1 SGHVS, CDR2 FNYEAQ. Losses at the gene ends were 1 base for V and 6 bases for J; bases not matched to a gene: 15. The CDR3 is 19 residues long. The DNA of the CDR3 is TGTGCCAGCAGCTTAGGTACTAGGGACAGGGGTAAAGGTGGCAATGAGCAGTTCTTC. Translating gives CASSLGTRDRGKGGNEQFF.

In this sample, this clone turned up many times. The chain uses TRBV7-9 and TRBJ1-2; D is unclear. The CDR3 runs 17 residues. Germline V gene data show CDR1 as SEHNR and CDR2 as FQNEAQ (reference sequence). V was clipped by 5 bases and J by 4 bases, with 23 bases between them. The CDR3 coding sequence is TGTGCCAGCAGCCAAGCCGTAACCCTCTTCTCGGGCTATGGCTACACCTTC. This encodes CASSQAVTLFSGYGYTF. Together with reference TRBV7-9 and TRBJ1-2, the CDR3 gives the full variable domain: DTGVSQNPRHKITKRGQNVTFRCDPISEHNRLYWYRQTLGQGPEFLTYFQNEAQLEKSRLLSDRFSAERPKGSFSTLEIQRTEQGDSAMYLCASSQAVTLFSGYGYTFGSGTRLTVV.

The J gene is TRBJ1-6, the V gene TRBV27, with 7 bases that match TRBD1. CDR3 size: 16 residues. Germline values: CDR1 MNHEY, CDR2 SMNVEV (reference sequence). The ends lost 2 bases at V and 3 bases at J; junction bases unmatched: 4. The CDR3: CASSLRGRFYNSPLHF. For the CDR3, the DNA is TGTGCCAGCAGTTTAAGGGGGCGATTCTATAATTCACCCCTCCACTTT.

The V gene is TRBV7-9, the J gene TRBJ1-2; a weak D match, TRBD1 (5 bases). Germline V lookup: CDR1 SEHNR, CDR2 FQNEAQ (reference sequence). V gave up 2 bases and J gave up 2 bases, with 6 bases separating them. This CDR3 comprises 13 residues. CDR3 DNA sequence: TGTGCCAGCAGCTTACAGGGAAACTATGGCTACACCTTC. Its protein is CASSLQGNYGYTF.

V and J are TRBV2 and TRBJ2-3; 12 bases agree with TRBD2. Germline CDR1 reads SNHLY; CDR2 reads FYNNEI. The CDR3 is 18 residues long. V gave up 5 bases and J gave up 0 bases; unmatched junction bases: 9. CDR3 residues: CASSNGLAGSFSTDTQYF. The CDR3 nucleotides are TGTGCCAGCAGTAACGGACTAGCGGGGTCTTTTAGCACAGATACGCAGTATTTT.

The chain carries TRBV6-5 and TRBJ2-7, with TRBD1 as a possible D gene (5 bases). CDR1 and CDR2 (germline): MNHEY, SVGAGI. The CDR3 is 14 residues long. Trimming pared 6 bases from V and 2 bases from J, leaving 14 bases between. The CDR3 protein is CASSDSNPPYEQYV. CDR3 coding DNA: TGTGCCAGCAGCGACAGCAACCCTCCCTACGAGCAGTACGTC.

The chain couples TRBV19 to TRBJ1-3; 11 bases align to TRBD1. The trim removed 5 bases at V and 4 bases at J, leaving 4 bases unmatched. CDR3 length: 15 residues. Germline CDR1 LNHDA, CDR2 SQIVND (reference sequence). This chain's CDR3 is CASSPGQGEGNTIYF. CDR3 sequence (DNA): TGTGCCAGTAGTCCGGGACAGGGGGAAGGAAACACCATATATTTT.

This clone has a single count. V usage is TRBV28 and J usage is TRBJ2-1, with a weak D call TRBD1 (6 bases). The CDR3 totals 15 residues. The germline V gene encodes CDR1 MDHEN and CDR2 SYDVKM. Trimming cost V 5 bases and J 3 bases, with 14 bases left between them. Here the CDR3 reads CASSQTRGYYNEQFF. The CDR3 nucleotides are TGTGCCAGCAGTCAAACTAGGGGGTACTACAATGAGCAGTTCTTC. Combining the CDR3 with reference TRBV28 and TRBJ2-1 gives the whole variable domain DVKVTQSSRYLVKRTGEKVFLECVQDMDHENMFWYRQDPGLGLRLIYFSYDVKMKEKGDIPEGYSVSREKKERFSLILESASTNQTSMYLCASSQTRGYYNEQFFGPGTRLTVL.

In its sample, this clone was seen once. The chain links TRBV24-1 to TRBJ2-3; TRBD2 matches at 7 bases. The CDR3 runs 13 residues. Germline V gene data show CDR1 as KGHDR and CDR2 as SFDVKD. J gave up 3 bases and V 7 bases, and 3 bases lay outside the gene matches. The CDR3 nucleotides are TGTGCCACCAGCTGGGGAGGGACAGATACGCAGTATTTT. Protein sequence: CATSWGGTDTQYF.

This chain links TRBV6-5 with TRBJ1-5, with D possibly being TRBD1 (6 bases). The length of the CDR3 is 15 residues. Trimming cost V 7 bases and J 6 bases, with 19 bases left between them. Germline CDR1 reads MNHEY; CDR2 reads SVGAGI. CDR3 nucleotides: TGTGCCAGCACCCGACAGGAAGCCTCGGGTCAGCCCCAGCATTTT. This sequence encodes CASTRQEASGQPQHF.

This clone was detected only once. The J gene is TRBJ2-4, the V gene TRBV5-8; possible D gene TRBD2, 6 bases. V was clipped by 4 bases and J by 8 bases, with 19 bases between them. Germline assignment: CDR1 SGHTS and CDR2 YDEGEE. This CDR3 spans 15 amino acids. CDR3 region: CASSPGERSADIQYF. CDR3 nucleotides: TGTGCCAGCAGCCCGGGGGAGCGGTCGGCAGACATTCAGTACTTC.

This chain connects TRBV3-1 (or the pseudogene TRBV3-2) to TRBJ1-1; D is possibly TRBD1 (5 bases). Germline-derived CDR1 and CDR2 are LGHDT and YNNKEL (reference sequence). The CDR3 runs to 18 residues. V lost 0 bases to trimming and J lost 3 bases, with 20 bases between them. This chain's CDR3 is CASSQEGTSWRVDTEAFF. The CDR3 bases are TGTGCCAGCAGCCAAGAGGGGACTTCCTGGAGGGTAGACACTGAAGCTTTCTTT.

The V call is TRBV4-1, the J call TRBJ2-5; 10 bases line up with TRBD2. This CDR3 comprises 17 residues. The V gene's germline CDR1 is MGHRA and CDR2 YSYEKL. The J segment lost 5 bases and the V segment lost 0 bases, leaving 9 bases of the junction unmatched. The CDR3 reads CASSQEGLAGVGETQYF. Here the CDR3 DNA reads TGCGCCAGCAGCCAAGAAGGGCTAGCGGGGGTGGGGGAGACCCAGTACTTC.

This rearrangement joins TRBV5-1 to TRBJ2-1; TRBD2 agrees at 11 bases. J gave up 5 bases and V 4 bases, and 5 bases lay outside the gene matches. Germline V CDR1 and CDR2: SGHRS, YFSETQ. This CDR3 contains 15 residues. The CDR3 DNA reads as TGCGCCAGCAGCGTTAGCGGGAGGGCCCACAATGAGCAGTTCTTC. Translating it yields CASSVSGRAHNEQFF.

This clone is medium-sized (0.01 to 0.1%) in the sample. The genes are TRBV6-5 and TRBJ1-3; 7 bases fit TRBD1. V lost 5 bases to trimming and J lost 4 bases; unmatched junction nucleotides: 5. The CDR3 is 14 amino acids. Per the germline V gene, CDR1 is MNHEY and CDR2 is SVGAGI. This chain's CDR3 is CASSPTQGGNTIYF. In nucleotides, the CDR3 is TGTGCCAGCAGTCCCACACAGGGGGGAAACACCATATATTTT.

This clone was seen once. The DNA of the CDR3 is TGTGCCACCAGTGACCCTCGGGACAGGCCCACAGATACGCAGTATTTT. Translated: CATSDPRDRPTDTQYF. The rearrangement links TRBV24-1 to TRBJ2-3; 8 positions match TRBD1. CDR3 size: 16 residues. After removal of 4 bases from V and 2 bases from J, the junction contained 7 bases not matched to a gene. The germline V gene encodes CDR1 KGHDR and CDR2 SFDVKD.